This T cell receptor beta chain is drawn from a study of blood T cell repertoires in COVID-19. About the research overall: T cells, B-cell-depleted T cells, or PBMCs provided the cDNA or gDNA that served as material.

Per the original methods: The assay estimated nucleated cells by amplifying reference gene primers. Assay used: immunoSEQ multiplex PCR; TCRdb lists only in-frame clones, some missing. The V and J calls and clone size were taken over from that table, and D and trimming were inferred from the DNA. This table has 220,000 or so clones, around four fifths appearing once. The material sequenced was peripheral blood. The clonotype comes from a man aged 25 to 40 with active or convalescent COVID-19.

The CDR3 DNA reads as TGTGCCACCAGCAGAGATAGGGGTAAAGCTTTCTTT. Amino acids: CATSRDRGKAFF. This sequence joins TRBV15 and TRBJ1-1; D possibly corresponds to TRBD1 (5 bases). V gave up 0 bases and J gave up 9 bases, with 8 bases separating them. Germline CDR1 and CDR2: LNHNV and YYDKDF (reference sequence). The CDR3 is 12 amino acids.